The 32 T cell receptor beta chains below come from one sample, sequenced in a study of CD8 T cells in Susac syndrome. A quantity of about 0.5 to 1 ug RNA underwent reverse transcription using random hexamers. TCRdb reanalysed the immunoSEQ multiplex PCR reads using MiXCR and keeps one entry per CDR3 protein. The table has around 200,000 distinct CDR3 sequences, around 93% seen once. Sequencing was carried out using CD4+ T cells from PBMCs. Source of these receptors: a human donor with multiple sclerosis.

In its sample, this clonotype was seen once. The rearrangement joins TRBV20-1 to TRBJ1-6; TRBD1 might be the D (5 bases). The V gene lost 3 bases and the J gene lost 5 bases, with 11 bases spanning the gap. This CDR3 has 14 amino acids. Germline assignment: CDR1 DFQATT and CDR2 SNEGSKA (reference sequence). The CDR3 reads CSASVPGDNSPLHF. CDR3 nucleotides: TGCAGTGCTAGCGTTCCGGGGGATAATTCACCCCTCCACTTT.

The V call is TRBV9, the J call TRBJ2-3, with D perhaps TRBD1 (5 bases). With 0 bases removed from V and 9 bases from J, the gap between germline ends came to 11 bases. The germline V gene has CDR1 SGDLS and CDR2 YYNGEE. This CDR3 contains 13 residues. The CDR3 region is CASSVAGALTQYF. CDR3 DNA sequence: TGTGCCAGCAGCGTAGCTGGGGCTTTGACGCAGTATTTT.

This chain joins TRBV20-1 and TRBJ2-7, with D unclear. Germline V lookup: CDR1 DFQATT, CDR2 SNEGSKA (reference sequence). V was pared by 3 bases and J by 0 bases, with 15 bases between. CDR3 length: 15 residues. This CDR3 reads CSASPSVGRSYEQYF. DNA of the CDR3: TGCAGTGCTAGTCCCTCCGTCGGCCGCTCCTACGAGCAGTACTTC.

The CDR3, as DNA: TGTGCCAGCTCACCCGAGGCAGGGGCCAACGTCCTGACTTTC. Translation: CASSPEAGANVLTF. J is TRBJ2-6 and V is TRBV18; D is unclear. Germline CDR1 and CDR2: KGHSH and LQKENI. The CDR3 length is 14 residues. V lost 3 bases, J lost 4 bases, and 7 bases lay in between.

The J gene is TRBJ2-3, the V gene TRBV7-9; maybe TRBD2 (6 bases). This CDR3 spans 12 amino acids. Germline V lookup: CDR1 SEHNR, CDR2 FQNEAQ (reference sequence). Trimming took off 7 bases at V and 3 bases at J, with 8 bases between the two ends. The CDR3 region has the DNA TGTGCCAGCATGGGGGGAACAGATACGCAGTATTTT. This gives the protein CASMGGTDTQYF.

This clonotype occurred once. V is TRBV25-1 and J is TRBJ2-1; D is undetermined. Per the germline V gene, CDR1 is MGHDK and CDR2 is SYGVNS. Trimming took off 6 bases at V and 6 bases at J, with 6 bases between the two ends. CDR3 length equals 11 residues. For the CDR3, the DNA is TGTGCCAGCAGAGCCACCAATGAGCAGTTCTTC. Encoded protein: CASRATNEQFF. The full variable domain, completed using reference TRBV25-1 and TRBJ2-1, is EADIYQTPRYLVIGTGKKITLECSQTMGHDKMYWYQQDPGMELHLIHYSYGVNSTEKGDLSSESTVSRIRTEHFPLTLESARPSHTSQYLCASRATNEQFFGPGTRLTVL.

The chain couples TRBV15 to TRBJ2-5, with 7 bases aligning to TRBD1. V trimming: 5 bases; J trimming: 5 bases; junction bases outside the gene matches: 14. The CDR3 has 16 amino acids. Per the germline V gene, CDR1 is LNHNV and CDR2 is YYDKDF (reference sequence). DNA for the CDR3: TGTGCCACCAGCCCCGGCAGGGGGAAAGGGTGGGAGACCCAGTACTTC. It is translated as CATSPGRGKGWETQYF.

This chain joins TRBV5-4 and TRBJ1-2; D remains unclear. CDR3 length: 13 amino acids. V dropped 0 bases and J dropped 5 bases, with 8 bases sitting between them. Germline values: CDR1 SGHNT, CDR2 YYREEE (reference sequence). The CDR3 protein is CASSLVTQYGYTF. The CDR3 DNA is TGTGCCAGCAGCTTGGTGACGCAATATGGCTACACCTTC.

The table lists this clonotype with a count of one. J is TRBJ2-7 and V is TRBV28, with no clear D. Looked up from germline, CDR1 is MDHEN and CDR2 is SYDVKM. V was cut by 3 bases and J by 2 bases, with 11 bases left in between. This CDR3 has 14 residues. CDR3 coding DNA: TGTGCCAGCAGTTTCTCCCTTTCGACCTACGAGCAGTACTTC. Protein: CASSFSLSTYEQYF. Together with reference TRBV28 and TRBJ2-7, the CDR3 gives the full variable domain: DVKVTQSSRYLVKRTGEKVFLECVQDMDHENMFWYRQDPGLGLRLIYFSYDVKMKEKGDIPEGYSVSREKKERFSLILESASTNQTSMYLCASSFSLSTYEQYFGPGTRLTVT.

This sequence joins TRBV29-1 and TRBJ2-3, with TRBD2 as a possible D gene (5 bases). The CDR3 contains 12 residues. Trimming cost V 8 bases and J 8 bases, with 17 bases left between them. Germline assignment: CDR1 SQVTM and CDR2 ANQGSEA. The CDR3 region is CSPWRAGGTQYF. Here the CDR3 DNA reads TGCAGCCCTTGGCGGGCCGGCGGTACGCAGTATTTT.

The CDR3 reads CASSQDGRSTQPQHF. In DNA, the CDR3 is TGTGCCAGCAGCCAAGACGGGCGGTCGACTCAGCCCCAGCATTTT. V usage is TRBV3-1 and J usage is TRBJ1-5; D is unresolved. CDR1 and CDR2 (germline): LGHDT, YNNKEL (reference sequence). This CDR3 comprises 15 residues. Trimming removed 0 bases from V and 6 bases from J, with 12 bases in between.

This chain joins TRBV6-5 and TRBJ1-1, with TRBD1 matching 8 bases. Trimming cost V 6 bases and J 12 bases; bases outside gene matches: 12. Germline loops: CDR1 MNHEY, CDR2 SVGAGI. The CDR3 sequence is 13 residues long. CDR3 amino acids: CASSQFQGAVPFF. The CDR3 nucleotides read TGTGCCAGCAGCCAATTCCAGGGGGCGGTCCCTTTCTTT.

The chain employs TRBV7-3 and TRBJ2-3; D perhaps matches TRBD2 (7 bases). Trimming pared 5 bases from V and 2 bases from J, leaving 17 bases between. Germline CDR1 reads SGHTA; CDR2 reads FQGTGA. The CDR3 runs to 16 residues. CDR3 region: CASSLGGHRTTDTQYF. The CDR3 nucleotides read TGTGCCAGCAGCCTCGGGGGGCACAGAACCACAGATACGCAGTATTTT.

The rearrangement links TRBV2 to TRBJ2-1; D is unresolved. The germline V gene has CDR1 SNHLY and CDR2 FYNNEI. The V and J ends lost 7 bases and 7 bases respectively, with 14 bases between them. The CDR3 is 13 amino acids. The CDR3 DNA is TGTGCCAGCACCGAAAGCTTTGAGAATGAGCAGTTCTTC. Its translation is CASTESFENEQFF.

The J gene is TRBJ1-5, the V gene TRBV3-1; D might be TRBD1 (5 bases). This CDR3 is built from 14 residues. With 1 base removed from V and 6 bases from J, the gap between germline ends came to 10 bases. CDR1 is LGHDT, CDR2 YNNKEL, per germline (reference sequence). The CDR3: CASSQGLGGQPQHF. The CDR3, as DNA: TGTGCCAGCAGCCAAGGGCTCGGGGGTCAGCCCCAGCATTTT.

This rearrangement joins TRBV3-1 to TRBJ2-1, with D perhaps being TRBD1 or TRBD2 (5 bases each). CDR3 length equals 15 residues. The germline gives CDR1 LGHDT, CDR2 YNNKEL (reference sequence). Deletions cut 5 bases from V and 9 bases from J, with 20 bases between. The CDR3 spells CASSEIDTGPSEQFF. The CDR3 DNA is TGTGCCAGCAGCGAAATCGACACGGGACCTAGTGAGCAGTTCTTC.

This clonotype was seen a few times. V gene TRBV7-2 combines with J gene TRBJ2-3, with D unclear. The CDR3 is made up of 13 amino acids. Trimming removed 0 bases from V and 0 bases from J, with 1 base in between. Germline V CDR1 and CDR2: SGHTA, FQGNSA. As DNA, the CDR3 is TGTGCCAGCAGCTTAGCTAGCACAGATACGCAGTATTTT. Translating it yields CASSLASTDTQYF.

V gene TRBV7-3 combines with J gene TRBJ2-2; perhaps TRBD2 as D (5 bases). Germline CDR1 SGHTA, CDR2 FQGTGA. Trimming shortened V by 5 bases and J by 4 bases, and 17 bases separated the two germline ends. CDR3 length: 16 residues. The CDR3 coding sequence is TGTGCCAGCAGCCCTCCCGAGGGAAAGGCCACCGGGGAGCTGTTTTTT. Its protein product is CASSPPEGKATGELFF.

The CDR3 sequence is CSAANPQGTTEAFF. CDR3 DNA sequence: TGCAGTGCCGCAAACCCACAGGGGACCACTGAAGCTTTCTTT. V usage is TRBV20-1 and J usage is TRBJ1-1; 7 nucleotides agree with TRBD1. V gave up 6 bases and J gave up 4 bases; unmatched junction bases: 11. The CDR3 totals 14 residues. From germline, CDR1 is DFQATT and CDR2 SNEGSKA (reference sequence).

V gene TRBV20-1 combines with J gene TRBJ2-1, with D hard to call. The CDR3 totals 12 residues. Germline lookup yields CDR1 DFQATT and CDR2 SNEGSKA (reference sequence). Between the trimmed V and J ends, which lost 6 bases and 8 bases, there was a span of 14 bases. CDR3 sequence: CSAHDRTDEQFF. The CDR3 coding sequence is TGCAGTGCCCATGACCGGACCGATGAGCAGTTCTTC.

The CDR3 here is CASSLAGDGELFF. The CDR3 nucleotides read TGCGCCAGCAGCTTGGCCGGCGATGGGGAGCTGTTTTTT. The V gene is TRBV5-1, the J gene TRBJ2-2; D is undetermined. The CDR3 spans 13 residues. V shed 0 bases and J shed 8 bases, with 8 bases lying between them. CDR1 is SGHRS, CDR2 YFSETQ, per germline.

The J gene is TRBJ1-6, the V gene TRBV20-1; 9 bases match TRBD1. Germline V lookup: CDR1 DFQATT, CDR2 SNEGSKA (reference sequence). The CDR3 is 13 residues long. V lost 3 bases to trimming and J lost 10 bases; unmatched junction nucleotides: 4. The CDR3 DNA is TGCAGTGCTAGGGGACAGGGCATCTCACCCCTCCACTTT. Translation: CSARGQGISPLHF.

The CDR3 sequence: CSASDGSHSGLHF. The CDR3 bases are TGCAGTGCTAGTGATGGCAGTCACTCGGGCCTCCACTTT. The genes are TRBV20-1 and TRBJ1-6; no clear D. Germline loops: CDR1 DFQATT, CDR2 SNEGSKA (reference sequence). The ends were cut back, 3 bases at V and 15 bases at J, with 18 bases in the middle. The CDR3 totals 13 residues.

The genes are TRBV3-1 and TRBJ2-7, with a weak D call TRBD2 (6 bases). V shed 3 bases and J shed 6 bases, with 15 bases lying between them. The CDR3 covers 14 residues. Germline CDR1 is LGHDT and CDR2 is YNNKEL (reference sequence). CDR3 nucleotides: TGTGCCAGCAGCCAGTCTGGAGGGGTGGGCGAGCAGTACGTC. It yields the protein CASSQSGGVGEQYV.

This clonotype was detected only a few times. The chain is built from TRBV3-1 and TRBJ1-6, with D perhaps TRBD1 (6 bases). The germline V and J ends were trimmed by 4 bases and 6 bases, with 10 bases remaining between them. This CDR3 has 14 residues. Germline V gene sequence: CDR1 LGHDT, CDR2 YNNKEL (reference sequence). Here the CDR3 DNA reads TGTGCCAGCAGCCGTGGACAGATTAATTCACCCCTCCACTTT. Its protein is CASSRGQINSPLHF.

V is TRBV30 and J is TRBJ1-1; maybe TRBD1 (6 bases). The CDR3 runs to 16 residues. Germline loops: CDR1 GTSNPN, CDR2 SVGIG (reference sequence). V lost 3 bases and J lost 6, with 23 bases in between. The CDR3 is CAWRDSWTASGSEAFF. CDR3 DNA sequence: TGTGCCTGGAGGGATAGTTGGACAGCTAGCGGCTCTGAAGCTTTCTTT. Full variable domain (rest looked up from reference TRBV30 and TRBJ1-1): SQTIHQWPATLVQPVGSPLSLECTVEGTSNPNLYWYRQAAGRGLQLLFYSVGIGQISSEVPQNLSASRPQDRQFILSSKKLLLSDSGFYLCAWRDSWTASGSEAFFGQGTRLTVV.

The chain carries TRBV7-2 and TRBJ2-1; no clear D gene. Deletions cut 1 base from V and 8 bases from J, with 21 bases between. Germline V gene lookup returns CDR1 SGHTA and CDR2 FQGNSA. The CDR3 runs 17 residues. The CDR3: CASSLVSGPFSRDEQFF. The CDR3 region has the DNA TGTGCCAGCAGCTTAGTGTCGGGCCCCTTCAGTCGGGATGAGCAGTTCTTC.

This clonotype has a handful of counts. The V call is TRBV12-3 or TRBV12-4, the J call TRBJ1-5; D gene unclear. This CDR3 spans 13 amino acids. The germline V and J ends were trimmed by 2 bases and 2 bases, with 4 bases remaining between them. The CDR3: CASSLRGNQPQHF. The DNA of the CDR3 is TGTGCCAGCAGTTTACGAGGCAATCAGCCCCAGCATTTT.

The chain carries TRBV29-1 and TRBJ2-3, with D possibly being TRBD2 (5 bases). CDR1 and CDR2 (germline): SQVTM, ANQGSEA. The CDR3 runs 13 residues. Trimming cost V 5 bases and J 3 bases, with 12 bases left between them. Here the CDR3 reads CSVKISGTDTQYF. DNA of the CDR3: TGCAGCGTTAAAATATCGGGAACAGATACGCAGTATTTT.

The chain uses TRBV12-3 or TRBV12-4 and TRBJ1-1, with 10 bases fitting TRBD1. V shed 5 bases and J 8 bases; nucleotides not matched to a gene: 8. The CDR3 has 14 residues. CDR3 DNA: TGTGCCAGCAGTCGGGACAGGGGTATAACGGAAGCTTTCTTT. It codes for CASSRDRGITEAFF.

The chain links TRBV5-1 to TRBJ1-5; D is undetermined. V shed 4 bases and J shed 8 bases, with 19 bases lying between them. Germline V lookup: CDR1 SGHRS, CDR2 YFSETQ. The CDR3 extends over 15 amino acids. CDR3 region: CASSPGTNSIEPQHF. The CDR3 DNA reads TGCGCCAGCAGCCCAGGAACAAATAGTATCGAGCCCCAGCATTTT.

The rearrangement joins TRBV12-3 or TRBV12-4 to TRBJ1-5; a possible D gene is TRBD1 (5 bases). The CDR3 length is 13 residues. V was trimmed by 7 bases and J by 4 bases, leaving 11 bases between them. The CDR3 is CASIDRVNQPQHF. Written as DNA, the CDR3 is TGTGCCAGCATTGACAGAGTAAATCAGCCCCAGCATTTT.